The next 32 T cell receptor beta chains were all read from a single sample in a study of cytotoxic CD8 clonotypes in ibrutinib-treated CLL. The data were produced by immunoSEQ multiplex PCR, yet TCRdb's version contains in-frame clones alone and is incomplete. The data contain under 300,000 clones, around three quarters of them singletons. The sample consisted of PBMCs, taken after 24 months of ibrutinib treatment. Every receptor here comes from a human donor with chronic lymphocytic leukemia.

This clone appeared once. The chain combines TRBV28 with TRBJ1-1; no definite D call. The V end was cut by 7 bases, the J end by 7 bases, with 13 bases between. The CDR3 is 12 residues long. The germline V gene encodes CDR1 MDHEN and CDR2 SYDVKM. CDR3 residues: CASMGNGIEAFF. The CDR3, as DNA: TGTGCCAGCATGGGGAATGGTATTGAAGCTTTCTTT. The variable domain in full, completed from reference TRBV28 and TRBJ1-1, reads DVKVTQSSRYLVKRTGEKVFLECVQDMDHENMFWYRQDPGLGLRLIYFSYDVKMKEKGDIPEGYSVSREKKERFSLILESASTNQTSMYLCASMGNGIEAFFGQGTRLTVV.

The chain is built from TRBV10-3 and TRBJ2-5; possible D gene TRBD1, 5 bases. The V end lost 0 bases, the J end lost 5 bases, and 13 bases lay between the germline ends. CDR1 is ENHRY, CDR2 SYGVKD, per germline. This CDR3 has 15 residues. CDR3 sequence reads: CAISESGGPGETQYF. The CDR3, as DNA: TGTGCCATCAGTGAGTCGGGTGGGCCAGGGGAGACCCAGTACTTC.

The sample holds a few counts of this clone. V gene TRBV30 combines with J gene TRBJ1-5; D remains unclear. The CDR3 runs to 13 residues. V was shortened by 0 bases and J by 0 bases, with 3 bases between the two germline ends. CDR1 and CDR2 (germline): GTSNPN, SVGIG (reference sequence). The CDR3 DNA reads TGTGCCTGGAGTGTAAGTAGCAATCAGCCCCAGCATTTT. Amino acid sequence: CAWSVSSNQPQHF.

The gene calls are TRBV7-6 and TRBJ2-7; no definite D call. CDR3 length equals 16 residues. V was cut by 5 bases and J by 2 bases, with 19 bases left in between. The germline gives CDR1 SGHVS, CDR2 FNYEAQ. CDR3 sequence (DNA): TGTGCCAGCAGCCCTGTTGTAGGAAGGAAGACCTACGAGCAGTACTTC. Its protein product is CASSPVVGRKTYEQYF.

This clone was seen many times. This rearrangement joins TRBV30 to TRBJ1-4; possible D gene TRBD1, 5 bases. Germline-derived CDR1 and CDR2 are GTSNPN and SVGIG (reference sequence). This CDR3 has 12 residues. Trimming left V 3 bases short and J 8 bases short, with 10 bases between. CDR3 loop: CAWRGRGEKLFF. Here the CDR3 DNA reads TGTGCCTGGAGGGGACGGGGAGAAAAACTGTTTTTT.

V gene TRBV2 combines with J gene TRBJ2-4; a weak D match, TRBD2 (5 bases). Germline-derived CDR1 and CDR2 are SNHLY and FYNNEI. The CDR3 has 18 residues. Between the trimmed V and J ends, which lost 4 bases and 0 bases, there was a span of 19 bases. The CDR3 region has the DNA TGTGCCAGCAGTGGAAGACCATCTAAGAGGGTAGCCAAAAACATTCAGTACTTC. As protein: CASSGRPSKRVAKNIQYF. Combining the CDR3 with reference TRBV2 and TRBJ2-4 gives the whole variable domain EPEVTQTPSHQVTQMGQEVILRCVPISNHLYFYWYRQILGQKVEFLVSFYNNEISEKSEIFDDQFSVERPDGSNFTLKIRSTKLEDSAMYFCASSGRPSKRVAKNIQYFGAGTRLSVL.

J is TRBJ2-7 and V is TRBV13; D is tentatively TRBD1 or TRBD2 (5 bases each). CDR1 and CDR2 (germline): PRHDT, FYEKMQ (reference sequence). V was trimmed by 2 bases and J by 5 bases, leaving 16 bases between them. CDR3 length: 15 amino acids. As DNA, the CDR3 is TGTGCCAGCAGCTTACGTCCTTTTGGGGGAGACGAGCAGTACTTC. As protein: CASSLRPFGGDEQYF.

This chain uses TRBV25-1 with TRBJ2-5; D call uncertain. The ends were cut back, 4 bases at V and 6 bases at J, with 6 bases in the middle. CDR1 is MGHDK, CDR2 SYGVNS, per germline. CDR3 length: 11 amino acids. CDR3 protein: CASSVLQTQYF. CDR3 nucleotides: TGTGCCAGCAGTGTTTTGCAGACCCAGTACTTC.

CDR3 residues: CASSLGVRGHEKLFF. CDR3 in DNA: TGTGCCAGCAGCTTAGGTGTCAGGGGACATGAAAAACTGTTTTTT. The chain combines TRBV11-2 with TRBJ1-4; possibly TRBD1 for D (6 bases). Looked up from germline, CDR1 is SGHAT and CDR2 is FQNNGV. V lost 1 base, J lost 6 bases, and 12 bases lay in between. CDR3 length equals 15 residues.

V is TRBV7-6 and J is TRBJ1-1; D uncertain. V was clipped by 1 base and J by 1 base, with 10 bases between them. In germline, CDR1 is SGHVS, CDR2 FNYEAQ. The CDR3 has 15 residues. CDR3 in amino acids: CASSLGVGSNTEAFF. In DNA, the CDR3 is TGTGCCAGCAGCTTAGGGGTAGGATCGAACACTGAAGCTTTCTTT.

The chain has TRBV6-6 and TRBJ2-1; the D call may be TRBD1 or TRBD2 (5 bases each). The germline V gene has CDR1 MNHNY and CDR2 SVGAGI (reference sequence). This CDR3 has 15 residues. Trimming removed 6 bases from V and 0 bases from J, with 12 bases in between. CDR3 region: CASSRDGASYNEQFF. The CDR3 bases are TGTGCCAGCAGCCGGGACGGGGCCTCCTACAATGAGCAGTTCTTC.

This clone was counted only a few times. Sequence at one end of the junction differs from germline and may be a read error. The J gene is TRBJ2-2, the V gene TRBV7-2, with D perhaps TRBD2 (6 bases). Germline V CDR1 and CDR2: SGHTA, FQGNSA. The CDR3 is 12 residues long. CDR3 nucleotide sequence: TGTGCCAGCAGCCTAGCGTCCGGGGAGCTGTTTTTT. It encodes CASSLASGELFF.

The chain combines TRBV25-1 with TRBJ2-5, with 10 bases identical to TRBD2. The CDR3 covers 18 residues. J was trimmed by 4 bases and V by 2 bases; bases with no gene match: 13. Germline V gene sequence: CDR1 MGHDK, CDR2 SYGVNS. The CDR3 DNA sequence: TGTGCCAGCAGTGAACCCCTCGCTAGCGGGAGAGGATTAGAGACCCAGTACTTC. Protein: CASSEPLASGRGLETQYF. Based on the CDR3 plus reference TRBV25-1 and TRBJ2-5, the full variable domain is EADIYQTPRYLVIGTGKKITLECSQTMGHDKMYWYQQDPGMELHLIHYSYGVNSTEKGDLSSESTVSRIRTEHFPLTLESARPSHTSQYLCASSEPLASGRGLETQYFGPGTRLLVL.

This clone appeared a few times. The V call is TRBV28, the J call TRBJ1-5; weak D call: TRBD1 (5 bases). The CDR3 is 14 amino acids. The V gene lost 9 bases and the J gene lost 3 bases, with 15 bases spanning the gap. Germline CDR1 and CDR2: MDHEN and SYDVKM. The CDR3, as DNA: TGTGCCAGTCTTTTTGAGGGGATCAATCAGCCCCAGCATTTT. This encodes CASLFEGINQPQHF.

The chain employs TRBV29-1 and TRBJ2-7; D gene ambiguous. V was cut by 5 bases and J by 7 bases, with 15 bases left in between. The CDR3 spans 12 residues. Germline V gene lookup returns CDR1 SQVTM and CDR2 ANQGSEA. The CDR3 DNA reads TGCAGCGTTTCTGCCGCTGATGAAGAGCAGTACTTC. Translation: CSVSAADEEQYF.

This chain links TRBV29-1 with TRBJ1-2; D uncertain. The V end lost 7 bases, the J end lost 1 base, and 10 bases lay between the germline ends. The CDR3 runs 12 residues. The germline V gene encodes CDR1 SQVTM and CDR2 ANQGSEA. The CDR3 bases are TGCAGCGGGAGTGGGGTTAACTATGGCTACACCTTC. It encodes CSGSGVNYGYTF.

The V call is TRBV7-9, the J call TRBJ1-4; unclear D gene. Germline V gene lookup returns CDR1 SEHNR and CDR2 FQNEAQ (reference sequence). Trimming removed 4 bases at V and 4 bases at J, with 4 bases between. This CDR3 region has 12 residues. Written as DNA, the CDR3 is TGTGCCAGCAGCTCCCGTAATGAAAAACTGTTTTTT. Amino acid sequence: CASSSRNEKLFF. Drawing the rest from reference TRBV7-9 and TRBJ1-4, the complete variable domain is DTGVSQNPRHKITKRGQNVTFRCDPISEHNRLYWYRQTLGQGPEFLTYFQNEAQLEKSRLLSDRFSAERPKGSFSTLEIQRTEQGDSAMYLCASSSRNEKLFFGSGTQLSVL.

V and J are TRBV27 and TRBJ2-7; possibly TRBD2 for D (5 bases). The CDR3 loop spans 14 amino acids. Trimming removed 2 bases from V and 4 bases from J, with 12 bases in between. CDR1 MNHEY and CDR2 SMNVEV come from the germline V gene (reference sequence). The CDR3 sequence: CASSLAGFFYEQYF. DNA for the CDR3: TGTGCCAGCAGTTTAGCGGGCTTCTTTTACGAGCAGTACTTC.

This chain links TRBV5-1 with TRBJ2-2, with TRBD1 identical over 7 bases. The CDR3 has 14 residues. CDR1 and CDR2 from the germline V gene are SGHRS and YFSETQ. V shed 3 bases and J 4 bases; nucleotides not matched to a gene: 3. The CDR3 here is CASSSTGSTGELFF. CDR3 sequence (DNA): TGCGCCAGCAGCTCGACAGGGTCCACCGGGGAGCTGTTTTTT. The whole variable domain, filled in from reference TRBV5-1 and TRBJ2-2, reads KAGVTQTPRYLIKTRGQQVTLSCSPISGHRSVSWYQQTPGQGLQFLFEYFSETQRNKGNFPGRFSGRQFSNSRSEMNVSTLELGDSALYLCASSSTGSTGELFFGEGSRLTVL.

This clone has only a few counts. The chain links TRBV28 to TRBJ2-7; no firm D call. Germline V CDR1 and CDR2: MDHEN, SYDVKM. V gave up 6 bases and J gave up 1 base, with 7 bases separating them. The CDR3 extends over 12 amino acids. CDR3 in amino acids: CASRLGSYEQYF. The CDR3 DNA follows: TGTGCCAGCAGATTAGGGTCCTACGAGCAGTACTTC. The full variable domain, in which reference TRBV28 and TRBJ2-7 provide the parts outside the CDR3, is DVKVTQSSRYLVKRTGEKVFLECVQDMDHENMFWYRQDPGLGLRLIYFSYDVKMKEKGDIPEGYSVSREKKERFSLILESASTNQTSMYLCASRLGSYEQYFGPGTRLTVT.

The count of this clone is one. This chain joins TRBV28 and TRBJ2-5, with D possibly matching TRBD1 (5 bases). Per germline, CDR1 MDHEN and CDR2 SYDVKM. V dropped 2 bases and J dropped 4 bases, with 5 bases sitting between them. The CDR3 covers 12 residues. CDR3 in amino acids: CASSLDRETQYF. CDR3 nucleotides: TGTGCCAGCAGTTTAGACAGAGAGACCCAGTACTTC.

This clone appeared a few times. The chain recombines TRBV19 with TRBJ1-2; D possibly corresponds to TRBD1 (6 bases). The CDR3 spans 15 residues. V was clipped by 5 bases and J by 0 bases, with 13 bases between them. Germline assignment: CDR1 LNHDA and CDR2 SQIVND (reference sequence). CDR3 nucleotide sequence: TGTGCCAGTAGTTCAGGGGTTGGAGCTAACTATGGCTACACCTTC. The encoded protein is CASSSGVGANYGYTF.

The rearrangement uses TRBV27 and TRBJ2-7; 7 bases map to TRBD1. The CDR3 totals 14 residues. J gave up 0 bases and V 3 bases, and 2 bases lay outside the gene matches. Per germline, CDR1 MNHEY and CDR2 SMNVEV (reference sequence). The CDR3 loop reads CASSLTGLSYEQYF. The CDR3 nucleotides read TGTGCCAGCAGTTTGACAGGGCTCTCCTACGAGCAGTACTTC.

This clone was seen a handful of times. The chain uses TRBV9 and TRBJ2-7; 11 nucleotides align to TRBD2. CDR1 is SGDLS, CDR2 YYNGEE, per germline. V trimming: 3 bases; J trimming: 6 bases; junction bases outside the gene matches: 14. CDR3 size: 17 residues. CDR3 sequence (DNA): TGTGCCAGCAGCGGATTAGCGGGAGGGCGCTCTTCTTCCGAGCAGTACTTC. Amino acids: CASSGLAGGRSSSEQYF. The full variable domain, its missing parts supplied by reference TRBV9 and TRBJ2-7, is DSGVTQTPKHLITATGQRVTLRCSPRSGDLSVYWYQQSLDQGLQFLIQYYNGEERAKGNILERFSAQQFPDLHSELNLSSLELGDSALYFCASSGLAGGRSSSEQYFGPGTRLTVT.

This rearrangement joins TRBV4-3 to TRBJ1-1, with TRBD1 identical over 8 bases. This CDR3 contains 15 residues. Trimming removed 0 bases from V and 2 bases from J; junction bases left unmatched: 2. Germline CDR1 and CDR2: LGHNA and YSLEER. CDR3 in DNA: TGCGCCAGCAGCCAAGACCAGGGGGCAAACACTGAAGCTTTCTTT. Translated: CASSQDQGANTEAFF.

This clone came up once. The V call is TRBV15, the J call TRBJ2-1, with 9 positions matching TRBD2. Trimming cost V 3 bases and J 8 bases; bases outside gene matches: 14. The CDR3 length is 17 residues. Per the germline V gene, CDR1 is LNHNV and CDR2 is YYDKDF (reference sequence). The CDR3 nucleotides are TGTGCCACCAGCAGTCTCGGGTTTAGCGGGAGTTTCTATGAGCAGTTCTTC. This codes for CATSSLGFSGSFYEQFF.

Regarding this clone: An end of the junction does not agree with germline; a read error may underlie this. The identical CDR3 is also encoded by other nucleotide sequences in the sample. The rearrangement links TRBV9 to TRBJ2-3; no clear D gene. The germline CDR1 and CDR2 sequences are SGDLS and YYNGEE. The CDR3 extends over 14 amino acids. The chain's CDR3 is CASSVGAVEDTQYF. CDR3 nucleotide sequence: TGTGCTAGCAGCGTAGGTGCGGTCGAAGATACGCAGTATTTT.

The chain joins TRBV19 to TRBJ1-3; D is perhaps TRBD1 (5 bases). This CDR3 has 16 residues. V shed 7 bases and J shed 0 bases, with 16 bases lying between them. The V gene's germline CDR1 is LNHDA and CDR2 SQIVND (reference sequence). The CDR3 DNA reads TGTGCCAGTACAGGGATAGGTACCTCCTCTGGAAACACCATATATTTT. Amino acids: CASTGIGTSSGNTIYF.

About this clone itself: This specimen includes other DNA sequences encoding the same CDR3. The J gene is TRBJ2-7, the V gene TRBV2; D remains ambiguous. The CDR3 has 10 residues. The germline gives CDR1 SNHLY, CDR2 FYNNEI. V lost 4 bases and J lost 3, with 1 base in between. The CDR3 coding sequence is TGTGCCAGCAGTGGCTACGAGCAGTACTTC. It is translated as CASSGYEQYF.

V gene TRBV9 combines with J gene TRBJ1-1; D is ambiguous. The CDR3 contains 17 residues. In germline, CDR1 is SGDLS, CDR2 YYNGEE. V was cut by 3 bases and J by 2 bases, with 20 bases left in between. CDR3 DNA sequence: TGTGCCAGCAGCGCGCAAGTGGATCCCACAATAAACACTGAAGCTTTCTTT. This sequence encodes CASSAQVDPTINTEAFF. The full variable domain, completed using reference TRBV9 and TRBJ1-1, is DSGVTQTPKHLITATGQRVTLRCSPRSGDLSVYWYQQSLDQGLQFLIQYYNGEERAKGNILERFSAQQFPDLHSELNLSSLELGDSALYFCASSAQVDPTINTEAFFGQGTRLTVV.

The V gene is TRBV11-2, the J gene TRBJ2-1; unclear D gene. V was clipped by 4 bases and J by 8 bases, with 18 bases between them. CDR1 SGHAT and CDR2 FQNNGV come from the germline V gene. The length of the CDR3 is 15 residues. This chain's CDR3 is CASSSRLGYVDEQFF. CDR3 DNA sequence: TGTGCCAGCAGCTCGCGACTCGGGTACGTCGATGAGCAGTTCTTC.

J is TRBJ2-4 and V is TRBV9, with 12 bases lining up with TRBD2. There are 18 residues in the CDR3. Germline-derived CDR1 and CDR2 are SGDLS and YYNGEE. The trim removed 1 base at V and 1 base at J, leaving 6 bases unmatched. CDR3 residues: CASSVLAGGPEAKNIQYF. CDR3 DNA sequence: TGTGCCAGCAGCGTACTAGCGGGAGGGCCTGAGGCCAAAAACATTCAGTACTTC.